One sample yielded the 26 T cell receptor beta chains listed below, sequenced in a study of shared clonotypes between healthy human individuals. TCRdb keeps only in-frame clones here, not all; method: immunoSEQ multiplex PCR. The data hold a few hundred thousand clones, with approximately 79% observed a single time. The sequencing sample was made of PBMCs. The receptors come from a woman between 40 and 50 years old in good health. Some clones in this sample may be carry-over from other donors' samples.

The chain links TRBV13 to TRBJ2-1; D ambiguous. The V end was cut by 6 bases, the J end by 9 bases, with 15 bases between. Germline V gene lookup returns CDR1 PRHDT and CDR2 FYEKMQ (reference sequence). The CDR3 sequence is 13 residues long. CDR3 in DNA: TGTGCCAGCAGATCTGGCACCCTTTCTGAGCAGTTCTTC. Its protein is CASRSGTLSEQFF.

The chain joins TRBV19 to TRBJ1-5, with 7 nucleotides matching TRBD1. Per germline, CDR1 LNHDA and CDR2 SQIVND (reference sequence). CDR3 length: 14 residues. V gave up 3 bases and J gave up 7 bases; unmatched junction bases: 6. The CDR3 bases are TGTGCCAGTAGTATTCGACAGGGTAGGCAGCCCCAGCATTTT. This translates into CASSIRQGRQPQHF.

This chain uses TRBV13 with TRBJ2-4; D is unclear. Germline V gives CDR1 PRHDT, CDR2 FYEKMQ (reference sequence). V dropped 4 bases and J dropped 3 bases, with 7 bases sitting between them. CDR3 size: 13 residues. The CDR3 is CASSSAYKNIQYF. The CDR3 DNA sequence: TGTGCCAGCAGCTCAGCCTACAAAAACATTCAGTACTTC.

Regarding this clone: One end of the junction fails to match germline, which may point to a read error. The rearrangement joins TRBV28 to TRBJ1-2; 9 bases fit TRBD1. Germline V gene data show CDR1 as MDHEN and CDR2 as SYDVKM. The CDR3 extends over 12 amino acids. CDR3 loop: CASSLIGQGFLF. Here the CDR3 DNA reads TGTGCCAGCAGTTTAATCGGACAGGGGTTTCTGTTC.

V is TRBV7-6 and J is TRBJ2-3; D is unresolved. Trimming shortened V by 5 bases and J by 3 bases, and 18 bases separated the two germline ends. From germline, CDR1 is SGHVS and CDR2 FNYEAQ. CDR3 length: 16 amino acids. The CDR3 coding sequence is TGTGCCAGCAGCAGAGATCTCTCCGGTCGGACAGATACGCAGTATTTT. This codes for CASSRDLSGRTDTQYF.

V and J are TRBV28 and TRBJ2-7; D is ambiguous. Germline-derived CDR1 and CDR2 are MDHEN and SYDVKM. The CDR3 consists of 12 residues. Trimming left V 7 bases short and J 0 bases short, with 7 bases between. For the CDR3, the DNA is TGTGCCAGCACTAGTATCTCCTACGAGCAGTACTTC. Amino acid sequence: CASTSISYEQYF.

The chain carries TRBV5-4 and TRBJ2-7, with 11 bases that match TRBD2. This CDR3 is 18 amino acids long. With 0 bases clipped from V and 2 bases from J, the junction kept 10 bases outside the gene matches. Germline CDR1 is SGHNT and CDR2 is YYREEE (reference sequence). The CDR3 is CASSLATSGVPRAYEQYF. The DNA for the CDR3 is TGTGCCAGCAGCTTGGCGACTAGCGGGGTTCCTAGGGCCTACGAGCAGTACTTC.

V usage is TRBV9 and J usage is TRBJ1-2; TRBD1 matches 8 bases. The CDR3 is made up of 19 amino acids. V dropped 2 bases and J dropped 5; count of bases not matched to a gene: 20. Germline V gene sequence: CDR1 SGDLS, CDR2 YYNGEE. The CDR3: CASSVHRDRRVAWFYGYTF. Written as DNA, the CDR3 is TGTGCCAGCAGCGTGCACCGGGACAGGAGGGTGGCTTGGTTTTATGGCTACACCTTC.

The DNA of the CDR3 is TGTGCTAGTGGCCTTTATGGCAGGGGGAACACTGAAGCTTTCTTT. Amino acids: CASGLYGRGNTEAFF. V gene TRBV12-5 combines with J gene TRBJ1-1, with a possible D match to TRBD1 (6 bases). The CDR3 extends over 15 amino acids. Looked up from germline, CDR1 is LGHNT and CDR2 is FRNRAP. V lost 6 bases, J lost 1 base, and 15 bases lay in between.

The gene calls are TRBV28 and TRBJ2-5; D possibly corresponds to TRBD1 (6 bases). From germline, CDR1 is MDHEN and CDR2 SYDVKM. This CDR3 is built from 14 residues. Trimming pared 5 bases from V and 7 bases from J, leaving 17 bases between. The CDR3 is CASSDSDRLGTQYF. DNA of the CDR3: TGTGCCAGCAGTGACAGCGACAGGTTGGGGACCCAGTACTTC.

As for this clone: A much bigger clone sits one base away, suggesting this may be a read error. This chain uses TRBV6-4 with TRBJ2-2, with 14 bases identical to TRBD2. The CDR3 length is 18 residues. The germline gives CDR1 MRHNA, CDR2 SNTAGT. This chain's CDR3 is CAGSEGTSGSQATGELFF. CDR3 sequence (DNA): TGTGCCGGCAGTGAGGGGACTAGCGGGAGTCAGGCCACCGGGGAGCTGTTTTTT.

The rearrangement links TRBV20-1 to TRBJ2-1; D is unresolved. This CDR3 has 10 amino acids. Germline assignment: CDR1 DFQATT and CDR2 SNEGSKA (reference sequence). Trimming pared 2 bases from V and 10 bases from J, leaving 6 bases between. The CDR3 sequence: CSARFREQFF. CDR3 nucleotides: TGCAGTGCTAGATTCCGGGAGCAGTTCTTC.

Concerning this clone itself: This CDR3 is also generated by other DNA sequences in the sample. This sequence joins TRBV5-1 and TRBJ2-2, with TRBD1 matching 10 bases. This CDR3 contains 15 residues. The germline CDR1 and CDR2 sequences are SGHRS and YFSETQ. Trimming took 2 bases from V and 3 from J; bases not matched to a gene: 1. The CDR3: CASSLGQGDTGELFF. CDR3 DNA sequence: TGCGCCAGCAGCTTAGGACAGGGGGACACCGGGGAGCTGTTTTTT.

The chain combines TRBV2 with TRBJ2-3; a weak D match, TRBD1 (5 bases). Germline values: CDR1 SNHLY, CDR2 FYNNEI. Trimming cost V 6 bases and J 3 bases, with 16 bases left between them. The CDR3 contains 15 residues. The CDR3 is CASRRQPIGTDTQYF. The CDR3 bases are TGTGCCAGCAGACGACAGCCGATTGGAACAGATACGCAGTATTTT.

This clone was recorded once. The chain recombines TRBV5-1 with TRBJ2-5; tentative D call: TRBD1 (5 bases). The CDR3 spans 14 residues. Trimming removed 0 bases at V and 5 bases at J, with 11 bases between. Looked up from germline, CDR1 is SGHRS and CDR2 is YFSETQ. The CDR3 region is CASSLEGWLETQYF. The CDR3 DNA sequence: TGCGCCAGCAGCTTGGAGGGGTGGCTGGAGACCCAGTACTTC.

The chain has TRBV18 and TRBJ1-3, with unresolved D. With 8 bases removed from V and 0 bases from J, the gap between germline ends came to 14 bases. CDR1 KGHSH and CDR2 LQKENI come from the germline V gene. The CDR3 contains 15 residues. The CDR3 reads CASPTAGISGNTIYF. The CDR3 coding sequence is TGTGCCAGCCCCACCGCCGGAATCTCTGGAAACACCATATATTTT.

The rearrangement links TRBV21-1 to TRBJ1-3. TRBV21-1 is shown as a pseudogene. This CDR3 region has 17 residues. In DNA, the CDR3 is TGTGCCAGCAGCAAAGCGCTCAGGGAGGGCTCTGGAAACACCATATATTTT. Its translation is CASSKALREGSGNTIYF.

The chain carries TRBV2 and TRBJ2-3; D is ambiguous. V gave up 11 bases and J gave up 2 bases, with 14 bases separating them. Germline assignment: CDR1 SNHLY and CDR2 FYNNEI. The CDR3 runs 13 residues. The CDR3 DNA sequence: TGTGCCGATGCTGTTGTTGCCACAGATACGCAGTATTTT. This gives the protein CADAVVATDTQYF. Full variable domain (remainder filled in from reference TRBV2 and TRBJ2-3): EPEVTQTPSHQVTQMGQEVILRCVPISNHLYFYWYRQILGQKVEFLVSFYNNEISEKSEIFDDQFSVERPDGSNFTLKIRSTKLEDSAMYFCADAVVATDTQYFGPGTRLTVL.

This chain connects TRBV5-1 to TRBJ2-2; TRBD1 might be the D (5 bases). Germline values: CDR1 SGHRS, CDR2 YFSETQ. Between the trimmed V and J ends, which lost 4 bases and 2 bases, there was a span of 12 bases. The CDR3 loop spans 15 amino acids. The CDR3 nucleotides read TGCGCCAGCAGCCCAGGGTCGATTAACACCGGGGAGCTGTTTTTT. It codes for CASSPGSINTGELFF.

This clone has a single count. The V and J genes are TRBV10-3 and TRBJ2-7; no reliable D call. Trimming left V 0 bases short and J 3 bases short, with 9 bases between. Germline V CDR1 and CDR2: ENHRY, SYGVKD. This CDR3 comprises 14 residues. CDR3 in DNA: TGTGCCATCAGTGAGTCTTGGCAGGTCTACGAGCAGTACTTC. This gives the protein CAISESWQVYEQYF.

The chain joins TRBV9 to TRBJ2-1, with no clear D. Germline V gene data show CDR1 as SGDLS and CDR2 as YYNGEE. The V end lost 0 bases, the J end lost 7 bases, and 8 bases lay between the germline ends. This CDR3 has 13 residues. The CDR3 DNA sequence: TGTGCCAGCAGCGTAGTTTGGGGTAATGAGCAGTTCTTC. Its protein product is CASSVVWGNEQFF.

The chain employs TRBV2 and TRBJ2-7; the D gene is possibly TRBD1 (6 bases). Germline CDR1 SNHLY, CDR2 FYNNEI. V dropped 7 bases and J dropped 7 bases, with 17 bases sitting between them. The CDR3 is 13 amino acids. The CDR3, as DNA: TGTGCCAGCACCGTACAGGGCTTAGGGGAGCAGTACTTC. It encodes CASTVQGLGEQYF.

This clone was observed a few times. Other DNA sequences in the same sample also yield this CDR3. The chain recombines TRBV14 with TRBJ2-7; D is perhaps TRBD1 (6 bases). V was clipped by 5 bases and J by 7 bases, with 12 bases between them. In germline, CDR1 is SGHDN, CDR2 FVKESK. The CDR3 is 12 residues long. CDR3 residues: CASSREGGEQYF. CDR3 nucleotides: TGTGCCAGCAGCAGAGAAGGGGGAGAGCAGTACTTC.

V usage is TRBV5-1 and J usage is TRBJ2-2; D call uncertain. This CDR3 is built from 14 residues. Trimming removed 4 bases at V and 2 bases at J, with 9 bases between. The germline CDR1 and CDR2 sequences are SGHRS and YFSETQ. The CDR3 spells CASSAAVNTGELFF. Here the CDR3 DNA reads TGCGCCAGCAGCGCCGCCGTCAACACCGGGGAGCTGTTTTTT.

With respect to this clone: One base away lies a much larger clone, so this may be a sequencing read error. The gene calls are TRBV7-9 and TRBJ1-1; tentatively, D is TRBD1 (5 bases). This CDR3 is built from 13 residues. The V gene's germline CDR1 is SEHNR and CDR2 FQNEAQ (reference sequence). In DNA, the CDR3 is TGTGCCAGCAGCAGAGGGACCTACACTGAAACTTTCTTT. Its translation: CASSRGTYTETFF.

This clone has more than one count but fewer than ten. The rearrangement uses TRBV7-3 and TRBJ2-1; the match to TRBD1 covers 11 bases. V lost 2 bases and J lost 8; bases outside the gene matches: 5. The length of the CDR3 is 15 residues. Per the germline V gene, CDR1 is SGHTA and CDR2 is FQGTGA. CDR3 nucleotides: TGTGCCAGCAGCTTACAAGGGACAGGGGGTTATGAGCAGTTCTTC. The encoded protein is CASSLQGTGGYEQFF.